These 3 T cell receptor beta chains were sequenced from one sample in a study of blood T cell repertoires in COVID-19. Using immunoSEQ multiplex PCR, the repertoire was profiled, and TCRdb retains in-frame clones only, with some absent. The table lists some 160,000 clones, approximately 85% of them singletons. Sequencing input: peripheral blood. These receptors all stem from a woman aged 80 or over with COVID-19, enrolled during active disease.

CDR3 nucleotide sequence: TGTGCCAGCAGAAGGGACAGACCAAGTCAAGAGACCCAGTACTTC. Its protein product is CASRRDRPSQETQYF. The V gene is TRBV2, the J gene TRBJ2-5; 7 bases agree with TRBD1. Unmatched junction bases numbered 9, after V lost 6 bases and J lost 2 bases. CDR3 size: 15 residues. Looked up from germline, CDR1 is SNHLY and CDR2 is FYNNEI.

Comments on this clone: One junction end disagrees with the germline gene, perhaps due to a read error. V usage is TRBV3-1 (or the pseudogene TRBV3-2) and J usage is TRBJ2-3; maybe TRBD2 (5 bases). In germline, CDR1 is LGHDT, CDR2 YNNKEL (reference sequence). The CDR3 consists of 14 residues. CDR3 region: CASSQWASIDTQYF. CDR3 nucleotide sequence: TGTGCCAGCAGCCAGTGGGCTAGCATAGATACGCAGTATTTT.

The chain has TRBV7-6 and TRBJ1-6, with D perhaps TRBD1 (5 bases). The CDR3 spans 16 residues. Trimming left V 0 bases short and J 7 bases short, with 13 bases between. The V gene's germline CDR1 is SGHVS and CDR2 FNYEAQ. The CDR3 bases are TGTGCCAGCAGCTTAGCGTCGCGGGGGACCAATTCACCCCTCCACTTT. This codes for CASSLASRGTNSPLHF.